This T cell receptor beta chain is drawn from a study of cytotoxic CD8 clonotypes in ibrutinib-treated CLL. The overall study: Of a cohort that held roughly eleven relapsed/refractory and 15 treatment-naive patients, 17 to 18 were IGHV unmutated. General study points: Sustained-remission patients were sampled at one set of times and progressing patients at different ones.

Assay used: immunoSEQ multiplex PCR; TCRdb lists only in-frame clones, some missing. This table has over 200,000 clones, about 75% appearing once. Germline V gene sequence: CDR1 LNHDA, CDR2 SQIVND (reference sequence). CDR3 length: 15 residues. The germline V and J ends were trimmed by 6 bases and 1 base, with 12 bases remaining between them. This clone has a handful of counts. Antigen unknown. The chain links TRBV19 to TRBJ1-4; tentatively, D is TRBD1 (6 bases). The input for sequencing was PBMCs, taken after 12 months of ibrutinib treatment. This TCR derives from a human donor with chronic lymphocytic leukemia. The chain's CDR3 is CASRGAGRTNEKLFF. CDR3 nucleotide sequence: TGTGCCAGTAGGGGGGCAGGCCGAACTAATGAAAAACTGTTTTTT.